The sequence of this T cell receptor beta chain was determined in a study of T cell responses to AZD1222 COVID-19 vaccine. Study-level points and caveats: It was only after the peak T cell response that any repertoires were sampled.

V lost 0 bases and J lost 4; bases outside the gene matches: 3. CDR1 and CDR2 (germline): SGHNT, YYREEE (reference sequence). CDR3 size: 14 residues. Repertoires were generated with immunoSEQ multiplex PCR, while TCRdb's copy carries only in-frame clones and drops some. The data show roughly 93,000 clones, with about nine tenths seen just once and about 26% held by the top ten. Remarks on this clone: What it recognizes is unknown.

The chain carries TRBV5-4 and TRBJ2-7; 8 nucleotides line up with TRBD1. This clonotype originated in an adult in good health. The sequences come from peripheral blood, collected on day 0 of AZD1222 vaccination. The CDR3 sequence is CASSLGGQVYEQYF. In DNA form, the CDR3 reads TGTGCCAGCAGCTTGGGGGGACAGGTTTACGAGCAGTACTTC.